This passage covers 12 T cell receptor beta chains from one sample sequenced in a study of beta chain features in type 1 diabetes. The whole isolated RNA underwent reverse transcription, so sequencing captured expressed TCRB transcripts. Assay: immunoSEQ multiplex PCR; the TCRdb copy retains only in-frame clones and omits some. The profile covers approximately 150,000 clones, with 10% to 15% appearing a single time and under 1.5% taken by the ten largest. Regarding the study as a whole: Within each of all four CD4+ subsets, Type 1 diabetes patients had TCRB CDR3s that were moderately but significantly shorter.

Antigens for these TCRs are unknown. Sequenced sample: central memory CD4+ T cells from blood. The receptors here all came from a man aged 18-30 years with type 1 diabetes.

This clone was seen more than once but under ten times. V and J are TRBV4-2 and TRBJ1-2; D gene ambiguous. The CDR3 totals 15 residues. V gave up 1 base and J gave up 0 bases, with 9 bases separating them. Germline CDR1 reads LGHNA; CDR2 reads YNFKEQ. As DNA, the CDR3 is TGTGCCAGCAGCCAAGGCAGACAAACTAACTATGGCTACACCTTC. Translated: CASSQGRQTNYGYTF.

The chain joins TRBV5-1 to TRBJ1-5; 9 bases fit TRBD1. V gave up 4 bases and J gave up 7 bases; unmatched junction bases: 3. There are 13 residues in the CDR3. CDR1 is SGHRS, CDR2 YFSETQ, per germline. CDR3 in amino acids: CASSPGQGQPQHF. CDR3 DNA: TGCGCCAGCAGCCCTGGACAGGGGCAGCCCCAGCATTTT.

J is TRBJ1-1 and V is TRBV10-3; D possibly corresponds to TRBD1 (5 bases). V was cut by 3 bases and J by 3 bases, with 8 bases left in between. The CDR3 sequence is 13 residues long. From germline, CDR1 is ENHRY and CDR2 SYGVKD. The CDR3 DNA follows: TGTGCCATCAGTGACAGGGAGTACACTGAAGCTTTCTTT. This translates into CAISDREYTEAFF.

In this sample, this clone turned up a few times. The rearrangement links TRBV28 to TRBJ2-5, with TRBD1 matching over 7 bases. CDR1 and CDR2 from the germline V gene are MDHEN and SYDVKM. The CDR3 runs to 15 residues. With 2 bases clipped from V and 9 bases from J, the junction kept 12 bases outside the gene matches. CDR3 DNA: TGTGCCAGCAGTTTAGCACAGGGGAAGGACAGCGCCCAGTACTTC. Residues: CASSLAQGKDSAQYF.

This clone has only a few counts. This rearrangement joins TRBV6-6 to TRBJ2-3; D not resolved. Trimming took 2 bases from V and 2 from J, leaving 8 bases between them. Germline V gene sequence: CDR1 MNHNY, CDR2 SVGAGI (reference sequence). The CDR3 runs to 14 residues. DNA of the CDR3: TGTGCCAGCAGTTACGTACGACTCACAGATACGCAGTATTTT. Its translation: CASSYVRLTDTQYF.

At least ten counts were recorded for this clone. The genes are TRBV15 and TRBJ2-3, with TRBD2 matching over 9 bases. Germline V gene data show CDR1 as LNHNV and CDR2 as YYDKDF (reference sequence). Trimming removed 0 bases from V and 4 bases from J; junction bases left unmatched: 5. This CDR3 contains 16 residues. CDR3: CATSRDLRGGADTQYF. The DNA of the CDR3 is TGTGCCACCAGCAGAGACCTGCGGGGGGGCGCAGATACGCAGTATTTT. Looking up the rest from reference TRBV15 and TRBJ2-3 gives the full variable domain: DAMVIQNPRYQVTQFGKPVTLSCSQTLNHNVMYWYQQKSSQAPKLLFHYYDKDFNNEADTPDNFQSRRPNTSFCFLDIRSPGLGDTAMYLCATSRDLRGGADTQYFGPGTRLTVL.

The chain links TRBV2 to TRBJ2-7, with 9 bases fitting TRBD1. The junction had 5 bases not matched to a gene; V was cut back by 6 bases and J by 2 bases. The germline V gene encodes CDR1 SNHLY and CDR2 FYNNEI. The CDR3 runs 14 residues. CDR3 loop: CASRPGTGTYEQYF. In nucleotides, the CDR3 is TGTGCCAGCAGGCCCGGGACAGGGACCTACGAGCAGTACTTC.

The V and J genes are TRBV30 and TRBJ1-1; 7 positions match TRBD1. There are 15 residues in the CDR3. With V trimmed by 2 bases and J by 10 bases, 16 bases remained unmatched. From germline, CDR1 is GTSNPN and CDR2 SVGIG (reference sequence). This CDR3 reads CAWSSQGPIRAGAFF. In DNA, the CDR3 is TGTGCCTGGAGTTCACAGGGGCCGATACGGGCTGGAGCTTTCTTT. Full variable domain (missing parts from reference TRBV30 and TRBJ1-1): SQTIHQWPATLVQPVGSPLSLECTVEGTSNPNLYWYRQAAGRGLQLLFYSVGIGQISSEVPQNLSASRPQDRQFILSSKKLLLSDSGFYLCAWSSQGPIRAGAFFGQGTRLTVV.

CDR3 bases: TGCGCCAGCAGCTTGGGACAGGGCGGAATTTATGGCTACACCTTC. Amino acid sequence: CASSLGQGGIYGYTF. The chain combines TRBV5-1 with TRBJ1-2; 7 nucleotides align to TRBD1. Germline values: CDR1 SGHRS, CDR2 YFSETQ. Germline trimming cut 0 bases from V and 5 bases from J; bases unmatched to any gene: 7. This CDR3 is built from 15 residues.

The chain combines TRBV6-6 with TRBJ2-7; 7 bases line up with TRBD2. CDR1 is MNHNY, CDR2 SVGAGI, per germline (reference sequence). The J segment lost 2 bases and the V segment lost 8 bases, leaving 3 bases of the junction unmatched. The CDR3 extends over 12 amino acids. DNA for the CDR3: TGTGCCAGCGGGGGGGTGGCCTACGAGCAGTACTTC. Translating it yields CASGGVAYEQYF.

The rearrangement links TRBV6-5 to TRBJ2-5; D ambiguous. V was pared by 7 bases and J by 0 bases, with 3 bases between. The CDR3 contains 11 residues. Looked up from germline, CDR1 is MNHEY and CDR2 is SVGAGI. CDR3 DNA: TGTGCCAGCATAGACCAAGAGACCCAGTACTTC. It encodes CASIDQETQYF.

This clone was seen a handful of times. The rearrangement uses TRBV27 and TRBJ1-6; D is uncertain. V lost 6 bases to trimming and J lost 6 bases, with 6 bases between them. Germline V gene lookup returns CDR1 MNHEY and CDR2 SMNVEV (reference sequence). The CDR3 has 12 residues. This chain's CDR3 is CASRVTNSPLHF. The CDR3 DNA sequence: TGTGCCAGCAGGGTAACTAATTCACCCCTCCACTTT.